This section outlines one T cell receptor beta chain sequence together with its context. This clone came up a few times. No cognate antigen has been identified for it. No base quality information exists; no much larger clone differs at one position. The data stem from a study of T cell responses to AZD1222 COVID-19 vaccine (dated by TCRdb to about 2021). General notes on the study: AZD1222 recipients with second doses at about 4 weeks or about 12 weeks were pooled, because spike-specific TCR depth and breadth did not differ between schedules. A total of over 230 trial participants underwent TCR sequencing, of whom roughly 210 received two doses of AZD1222 and about 26 received two doses of the MenACWY control vaccine. Trial participants were enrolled by age into 18-55, 56-69 and 70-plus year subgroups, with roughly 160, 29 and 62 TCR-sequenced participants respectively.

V is pared back by 1 base and J by 4 bases, with 4 bases lying between the germline termini. The CDR3 runs 12 residues from the cysteine to the phenylalanine. Kept here is only the CDR3 DNA, which spans 36 bases and is read in frame from base 1. The CDR3 regions of human TCRbeta chains were analyzed by immunosequencing. In the paper's pipeline: TCRs in the repertoires were matched against a reference library of SARS-CoV-2-specific TCRs that had been generated with the MIRA antigen-specificity platform. Breadth was defined as the fraction of unique TCRs that were SARS-CoV-2-associated, and depth was defined as the fraction of total T cells that were SARS-CoV-2-associated. Each spike-specific TCR was assigned to its reactive spike region and to a CD4 or CD8 class using the MIRA data. Log10-transformed breadth and depth values were compared by one-way ANOVA with Sidak's multiple comparisons tests. TCRdb holds this immuneACCESS table with in-frame rearrangements only. Some clones are missing; in checked studies, unresolved V genes explain under half, and the rest has no known cause. V, J and clone size are taken as reported in that table, and D and trimming were inferred from the DNA itself. A total of over 150,000 clones appear in this sample, about nine tenths of them only once. Of the sample, around 3% falls within the top ten clones.

Summary of the overall study and its limitations: Because no day 14 peak-response samples were available, repertoires were characterized only after the peak T cell response. Conclusions about previously exposed vaccinees are limited because only six or seven AZD1222 recipients were SARS-CoV-2 seropositive at baseline. Epitopes outside the regions mutated in the B.1.351 and B.1.1.7 variants were reportedly recognized by nearly half of the unique spike-specific TCRs. Most participants were white British and females outnumbered males, and the authors suggested that clonal diversity may have been underestimated. The vaccine-associated CD4 TCRs covered the entire spike protein, and the dominant responses fell in regions 160-218 and 743-854. After two AZD1222 doses, spike-specific TCR breadth and depth were significantly higher than at day 0 and than in MenACWY recipients. In the small 56-69-year group, the increase in depth fell short of significance, most likely because of low power.

The time point label, as the study defines it: baseline before first vaccination. Vaccinee samples came from UK trials COV001 and COV002, including a single-blind randomized controlled phase 2/3 trial of AZD1222 (ChAdOx1 nCoV-19) in healthy adults. Trial participant PBMC samples were collected at day 0 and day 28 after the second dose for TCRbeta chain sequencing. This receptor was obtained from an adult in good health. The input for sequencing was peripheral blood, taken on day 0 of AZD1222 vaccination. The chain links TRBV12-3 or TRBV12-4 with TRBJ1-2; no confident D gene assignment can be made. The CDR3 reads as follows: CASSLVSYGYTF. The DNA is TGTGCCAGCAGTTTAGTAAGCTATGGCTACACCTTC.